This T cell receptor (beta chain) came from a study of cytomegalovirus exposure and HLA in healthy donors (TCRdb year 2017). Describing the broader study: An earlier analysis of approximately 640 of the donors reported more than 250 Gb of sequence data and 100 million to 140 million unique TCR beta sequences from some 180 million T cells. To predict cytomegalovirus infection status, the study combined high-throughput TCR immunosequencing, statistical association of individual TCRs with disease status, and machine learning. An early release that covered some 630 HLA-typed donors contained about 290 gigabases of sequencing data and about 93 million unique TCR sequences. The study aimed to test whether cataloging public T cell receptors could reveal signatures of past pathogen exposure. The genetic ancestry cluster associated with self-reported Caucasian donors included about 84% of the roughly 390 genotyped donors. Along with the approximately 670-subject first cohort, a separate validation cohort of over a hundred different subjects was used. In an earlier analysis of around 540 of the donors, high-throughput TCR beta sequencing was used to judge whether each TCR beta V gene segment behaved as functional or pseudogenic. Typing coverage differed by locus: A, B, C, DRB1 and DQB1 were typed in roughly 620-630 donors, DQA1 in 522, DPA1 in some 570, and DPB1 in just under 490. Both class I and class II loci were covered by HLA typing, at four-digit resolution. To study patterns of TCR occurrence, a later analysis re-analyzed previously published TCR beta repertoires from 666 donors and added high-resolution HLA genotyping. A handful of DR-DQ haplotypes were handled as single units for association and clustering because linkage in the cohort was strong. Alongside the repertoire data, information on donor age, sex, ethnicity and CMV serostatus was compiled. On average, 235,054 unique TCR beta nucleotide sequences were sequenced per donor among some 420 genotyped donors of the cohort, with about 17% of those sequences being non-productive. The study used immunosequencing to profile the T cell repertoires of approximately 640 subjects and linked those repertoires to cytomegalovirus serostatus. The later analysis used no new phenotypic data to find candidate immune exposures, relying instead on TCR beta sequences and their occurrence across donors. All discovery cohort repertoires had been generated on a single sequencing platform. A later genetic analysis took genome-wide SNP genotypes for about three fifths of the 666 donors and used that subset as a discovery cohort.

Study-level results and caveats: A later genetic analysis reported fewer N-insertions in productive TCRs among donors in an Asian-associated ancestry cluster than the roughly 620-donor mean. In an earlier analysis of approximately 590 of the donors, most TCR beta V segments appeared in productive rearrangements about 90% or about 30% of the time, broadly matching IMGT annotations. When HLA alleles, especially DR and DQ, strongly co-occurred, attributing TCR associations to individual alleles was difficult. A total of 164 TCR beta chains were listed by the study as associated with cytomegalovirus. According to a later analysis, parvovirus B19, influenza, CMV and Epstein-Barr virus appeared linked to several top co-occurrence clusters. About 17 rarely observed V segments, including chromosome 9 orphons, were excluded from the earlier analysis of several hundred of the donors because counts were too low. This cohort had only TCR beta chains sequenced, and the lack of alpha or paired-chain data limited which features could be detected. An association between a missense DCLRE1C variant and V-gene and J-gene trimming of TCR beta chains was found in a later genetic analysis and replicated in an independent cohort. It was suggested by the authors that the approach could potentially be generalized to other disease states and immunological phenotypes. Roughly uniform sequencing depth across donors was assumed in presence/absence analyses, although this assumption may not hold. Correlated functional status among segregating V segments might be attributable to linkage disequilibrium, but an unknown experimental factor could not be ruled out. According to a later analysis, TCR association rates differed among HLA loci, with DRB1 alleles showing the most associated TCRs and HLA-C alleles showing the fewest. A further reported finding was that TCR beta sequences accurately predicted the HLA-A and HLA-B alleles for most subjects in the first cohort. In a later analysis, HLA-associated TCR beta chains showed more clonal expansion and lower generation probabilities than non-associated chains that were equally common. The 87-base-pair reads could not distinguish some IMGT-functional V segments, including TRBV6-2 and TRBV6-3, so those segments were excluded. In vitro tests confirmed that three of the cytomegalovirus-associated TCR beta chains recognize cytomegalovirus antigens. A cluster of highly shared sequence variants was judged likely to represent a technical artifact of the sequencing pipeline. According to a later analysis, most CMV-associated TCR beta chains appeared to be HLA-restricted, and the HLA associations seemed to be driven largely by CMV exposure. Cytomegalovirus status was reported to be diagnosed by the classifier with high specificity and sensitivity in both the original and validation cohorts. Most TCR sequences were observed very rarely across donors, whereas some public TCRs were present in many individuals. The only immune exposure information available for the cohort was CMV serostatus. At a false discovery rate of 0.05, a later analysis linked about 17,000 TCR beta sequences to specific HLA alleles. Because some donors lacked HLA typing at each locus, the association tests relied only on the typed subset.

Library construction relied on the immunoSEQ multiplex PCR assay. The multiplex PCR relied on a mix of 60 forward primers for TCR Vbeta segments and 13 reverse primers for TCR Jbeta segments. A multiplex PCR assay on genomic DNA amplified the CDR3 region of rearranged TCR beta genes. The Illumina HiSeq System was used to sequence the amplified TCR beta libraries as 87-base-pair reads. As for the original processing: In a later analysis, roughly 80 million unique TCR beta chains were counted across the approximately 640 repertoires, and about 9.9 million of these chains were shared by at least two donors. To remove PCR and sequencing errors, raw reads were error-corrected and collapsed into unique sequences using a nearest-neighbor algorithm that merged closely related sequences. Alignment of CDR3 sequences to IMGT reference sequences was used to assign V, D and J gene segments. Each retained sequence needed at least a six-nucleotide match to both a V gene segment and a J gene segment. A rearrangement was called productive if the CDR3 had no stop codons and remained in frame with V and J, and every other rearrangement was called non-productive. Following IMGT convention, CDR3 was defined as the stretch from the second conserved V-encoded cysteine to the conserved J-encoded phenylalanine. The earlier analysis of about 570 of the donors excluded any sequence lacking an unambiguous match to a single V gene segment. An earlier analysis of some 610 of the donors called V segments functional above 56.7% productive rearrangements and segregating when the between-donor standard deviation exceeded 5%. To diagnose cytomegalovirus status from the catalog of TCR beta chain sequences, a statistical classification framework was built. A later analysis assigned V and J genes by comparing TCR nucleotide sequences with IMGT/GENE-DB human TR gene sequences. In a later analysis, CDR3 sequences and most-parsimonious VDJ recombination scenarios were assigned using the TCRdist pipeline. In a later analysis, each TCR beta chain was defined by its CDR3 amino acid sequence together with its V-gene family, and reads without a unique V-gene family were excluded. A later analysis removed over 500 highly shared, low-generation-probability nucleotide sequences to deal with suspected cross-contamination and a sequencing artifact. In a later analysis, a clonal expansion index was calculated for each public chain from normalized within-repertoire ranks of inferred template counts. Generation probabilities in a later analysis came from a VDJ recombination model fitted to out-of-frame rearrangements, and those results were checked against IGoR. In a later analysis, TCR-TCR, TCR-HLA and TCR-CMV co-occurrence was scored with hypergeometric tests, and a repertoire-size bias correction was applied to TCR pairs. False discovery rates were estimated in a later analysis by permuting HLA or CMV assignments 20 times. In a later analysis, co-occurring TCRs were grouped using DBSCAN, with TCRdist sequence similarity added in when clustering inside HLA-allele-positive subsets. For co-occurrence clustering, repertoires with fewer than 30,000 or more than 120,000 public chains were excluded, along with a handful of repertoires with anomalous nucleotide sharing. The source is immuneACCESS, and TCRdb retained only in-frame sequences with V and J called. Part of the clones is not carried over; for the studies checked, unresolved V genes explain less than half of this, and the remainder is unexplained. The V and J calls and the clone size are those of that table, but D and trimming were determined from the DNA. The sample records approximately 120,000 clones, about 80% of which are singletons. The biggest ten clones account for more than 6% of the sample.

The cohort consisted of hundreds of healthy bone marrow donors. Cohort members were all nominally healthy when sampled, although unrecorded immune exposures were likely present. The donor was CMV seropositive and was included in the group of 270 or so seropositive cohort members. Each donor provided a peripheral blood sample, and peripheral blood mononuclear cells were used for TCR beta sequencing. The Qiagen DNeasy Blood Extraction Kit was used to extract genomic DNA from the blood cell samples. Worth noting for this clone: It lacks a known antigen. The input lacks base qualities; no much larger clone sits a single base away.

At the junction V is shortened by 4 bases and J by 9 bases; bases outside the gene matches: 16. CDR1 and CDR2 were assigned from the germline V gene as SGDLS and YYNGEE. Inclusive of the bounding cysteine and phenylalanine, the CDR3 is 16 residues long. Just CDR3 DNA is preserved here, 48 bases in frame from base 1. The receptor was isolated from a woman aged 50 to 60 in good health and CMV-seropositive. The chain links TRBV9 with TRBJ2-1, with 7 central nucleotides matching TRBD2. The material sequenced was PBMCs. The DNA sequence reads TGTGCCAGCAGCACCCGAGGCAGCGGGACCCCGGGTGAGCAGTTCTTC. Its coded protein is CASSTRGSGTPGEQFF.